This T cell receptor beta chain came from a study of shared clonotypes between healthy human individuals. General study findings and limits: Among donors, the sharing of clonotypes was expected to be influenced by sequencing depth. Shared across a handful of donors were roughly 5.3% of the naive CD4 clonotypes.

On this clone: The antigen is undetermined.

CD45RO-negative, CCR7-positively selected cells formed the naive CD8 fraction, excluding terminally differentiated effector memory CD45RA+ cells. Libraries were prepared by immunoSEQ multiplex PCR; TCRdb keeps only in-frame clonotypes and omits some of them. The top ten clones hold about 1.1% of a sample with 2 million to 2.5 million clones, over 85% of them seen once. Germline V gene data show CDR1 as SEHNR and CDR2 as FQNEAQ (reference sequence). Trimming removed 5 bases from V and 6 bases from J, with 14 bases in between. The CDR3 covers 13 residues. The receptor was derived from a man younger than 30 in good health. The sample consisted of naive CD8+ T cells sorted from blood. The chain combines TRBV7-9 with TRBJ2-7; weak D call: TRBD1 (6 bases). In DNA, the CDR3 is TGTGCCAGCAGCCCCACAGGGCCCGGCGAGCAGTACTTC. Protein: CASSPTGPGEQYF.